This T cell receptor beta chain was captured in a study of OX40 agonist ivuxolimab in advanced cancers. About this clone itself: Its antigen is not known.

The CDR3 sequence is 12 residues long. V shed 4 bases and J shed 12 bases, with 13 bases lying between them. Germline CDR1 reads MNHNS; CDR2 reads SASEGT. Clones were sequenced by immunoSEQ multiplex PCR, and TCRdb holds only the in-frame ones, with some missing. The sample yields about 38,000 clones, roughly 82% seen once. Study observations and caveats: The work left the antigen specificity of expanded peripheral T cells undetermined. The authors also found low normalized T-cell clonal expansion in some nonresponders.

The receptor comes from an adult with an advanced solid tumor such as melanoma, head and neck, liver or kidney cancer. This sequence joins TRBV6-1 and TRBJ1-5; D may be TRBD1 (6 bases). Sequencing used CD4+ or CD8+ T cells sorted from blood, obtained in a trial of the OX40 agonist ivuxolimab. The chain's CDR3 is CASSAATGRQHF. In DNA, the CDR3 is TGTGCCAGCAGTGCGGCTACAGGGCGCCAGCATTTT.